A selection of T cell receptor beta chains follows, all from one sample in a study of neoadjuvant nivolumab and ipilimumab in lung cancer. Profiled with immunoSEQ multiplex PCR; TCRdb holds only in-frame clones, not every one. The sample yields about 18,000 clones, roughly three quarters seen once. The source was tumor tissue, collected after neoadjuvant nivolumab, alone or with ipilimumab, at or shortly before surgery. The receptors were sampled from an adult with non-small cell lung cancer. The conserved cysteine and the conserved F or W are not part of the CDR3 here. D genes are given only for firm matches.

CDR3 protein: ASSLIGQNTGELF
D gene: -
J gene: TRBJ2-2
V gene: TRBV5-1

CDR3 protein: ASSSGVQRGVETQY
D gene: TRBD2
J gene: TRBJ2-5
V gene: TRBV5-4

CDR3 protein: ASSSQGSNTDTQY
D gene: TRBD1
J gene: TRBJ2-3
V gene: TRBV5-1

CDR3 protein: ASSLRTGVAEAF
D gene: TRBD1
J gene: TRBJ1-1
V gene: TRBV18

CDR3 protein: ASSPGMRGYEQY
D gene: -
J gene: TRBJ2-7
V gene: TRBV6-1

CDR3 protein: ASSRPGQAPGETQY
D gene: TRBD1
J gene: TRBJ2-5
V gene: TRBV9

CDR3 protein: ASSFSGATDTQY
D gene: -
J gene: TRBJ2-3
V gene: TRBV28

CDR3 protein: ASSLQGNEQF
D gene: TRBD1
J gene: TRBJ2-1
V gene: TRBV6-1

CDR3 protein: ASSQGADGGTEAF
D gene: -
J gene: TRBJ1-1
V gene: TRBV4-3

CDR3 protein: ASSPPGVNGYT
D gene: -
J gene: TRBJ1-2
V gene: TRBV18

CDR3 protein: ASSLSVPYEQY
D gene: -
J gene: TRBJ2-7
V gene: TRBV5-1

CDR3 protein: ASSVSGVGYT
D gene: -
J gene: TRBJ1-2
V gene: TRBV9

CDR3 protein: ARPPRAF
D gene: -
J gene: TRBJ1-1
V gene: TRBV7-9

CDR3 protein: ASSLVGTSGQETQY
D gene: TRBD2
J gene: TRBJ2-5
V gene: TRBV11-1

CDR3 protein: AWTQTGAGEKLF
D gene: TRBD1
J gene: TRBJ1-4
V gene: TRBV30

CDR3 protein: ASSQPTGNEQF
D gene: -
J gene: TRBJ2-1
V gene: TRBV5-4

CDR3 protein: ASSSVREQY
D gene: -
J gene: TRBJ2-7
V gene: TRBV6-1

CDR3 protein: AWSGDMEYGYT
D gene: -
J gene: TRBJ1-2
V gene: TRBV30

CDR3 protein: ASSLGQGQQF
D gene: TRBD1
J gene: TRBJ2-1
V gene: TRBV11-2

CDR3 protein: ASSYKAGYEQY
D gene: -
J gene: TRBJ2-7
V gene: TRBV6-5

CDR3 protein: ASSQDLPRQGANYGYT
D gene: TRBD1
J gene: TRBJ1-2
V gene: TRBV4-3

CDR3 protein: ASSFGPERQPQH
D gene: -
J gene: TRBJ1-5
V gene: TRBV27

CDR3 protein: ATSTDSSLAGANVLT
D gene: -
J gene: TRBJ2-6
V gene: TRBV15

CDR3 protein: ASSPYGPGGANEKLF
D gene: TRBD1
J gene: TRBJ1-4
V gene: TRBV18

CDR3 protein: ASSYLIQGARAF
D gene: TRBD1
J gene: TRBJ1-1
V gene: TRBV6-5